Presented here are 24 T cell receptor beta chains from one specimen sequenced in a study of T cells in Graves' hyperthyroidism and ophthalmopathy (dated by TCRdb to the late 2010s). Libraries were built with multiplex PCR. TCRdb names Illumina HiSeq 2000 as the instrument used. TCR beta CDR3 regions were amplified from RNA transcripts. The first round of RT-PCR for the TCR CDR3 was performed with the HTBI primer set and the Qiagen OneStep RT-PCR kit. The raw public data were reprocessed by TCRdb itself: fastp quality trimming at Q25, MiXCR clonotype calling, in-frame beta chains only. Rows are combined by CDR3 protein, so each entry shows the most common genes and DNA. For this sample the table gives roughly 380,000 distinct CDR3 sequences, of which approximately 12% were detected only once. The leading ten clones occupy less than 25% of the sample. Sequencing was performed on blood. The receptor set was obtained from a man between 25 and 39 years old with Graves' hyperthyroidism that later progressed to Graves' ophthalmopathy.

This clonotype was seen ten or more times. The V and J genes are TRBV5-1 and TRBJ2-7, with a weak D call TRBD2 (5 bases). Per germline, CDR1 SGHRS and CDR2 YFSETQ. CDR3 length: 15 amino acids. With 4 bases removed from V and 0 bases from J, the gap between germline ends came to 14 bases. CDR3: CASSRTHGSSYEQYF. The CDR3 DNA is TGCGCCAGCAGCCGAACTCATGGGAGCTCCTACGAGCAGTACTTC.

This clonotype came up many times. This chain joins TRBV7-8 and TRBJ1-4, with TRBD1 as a possible D gene (5 bases). This CDR3 comprises 13 residues. Germline V gene sequence: CDR1 SGHVS, CDR2 FQNEAQ. V was cut by 4 bases and J by 8 bases, with 11 bases left in between. The CDR3 bases are TGTGCCAGCAGCTGGATGGGGGGGGAAAAACTGTTTTTT. It yields the protein CASSWMGGEKLFF.

This clonotype was seen a handful of times. V is TRBV7-9 and J is TRBJ1-1; maybe TRBD1 (6 bases). The V and J ends lost 2 bases and 4 bases respectively, with 14 bases between them. The CDR3 runs 15 residues. Germline CDR1 reads SEHNR; CDR2 reads FQNEAQ (reference sequence). The chain's CDR3 is CASSLQGIWGTEAFF. The CDR3 coding sequence is TGTGCCAGCAGCTTACAGGGGATCTGGGGCACTGAAGCTTTCTTT.

This clonotype has a handful of counts. The gene calls are TRBV20-1 and TRBJ1-5; no firm D call. This CDR3 is built from 14 residues. V gave up 3 bases and J gave up 3 bases, with 12 bases separating them. Germline CDR1 DFQATT, CDR2 SNEGSKA (reference sequence). CDR3 nucleotides: TGCAGTGCTAGTGTGAGTCAGTACAATCAGCCCCAGCATTTT. Translation: CSASVSQYNQPQHF.

The CDR3 loop reads CASKARGPQETQYF. CDR3 in DNA: TGTGCCAGCAAAGCCAGGGGACCACAAGAGACCCAGTACTTC. This chain joins TRBV11-3 and TRBJ2-5; D possibly corresponds to TRBD1 (6 bases). This CDR3 is built from 14 residues. The V gene lost 7 bases and the J gene lost 2 bases, with 14 bases spanning the gap. Germline CDR1 reads SGHNT; CDR2 reads YENEEA.

This clonotype has at least ten counts. The chain is built from TRBV6-6 and TRBJ1-6; D possibly corresponds to TRBD1 (5 bases). V lost 3 bases, J lost 9 bases, and 15 bases lay in between. The CDR3 runs to 15 residues. Per the germline V gene, CDR1 is MNHNY and CDR2 is SVGAGI (reference sequence). The CDR3 DNA sequence: TGTGCCAGCAGTTATACCCGGACATTAAGTTCACCCCTCCACTTT. It specifies CASSYTRTLSSPLHF.

The chain recombines TRBV5-1 with TRBJ1-3; 7 bases match TRBD1. V was clipped by 0 bases and J by 4 bases; unmatched bases: 4. The CDR3 runs 15 residues. The germline CDR1 and CDR2 sequences are SGHRS and YFSETQ. The CDR3 region is CASSLAGQRGNTIYF. The CDR3 region has the DNA TGCGCCAGCAGCTTGGCGGGACAGAGAGGAAACACCATATATTTT.

The table lists this clonotype with a few counts. J is TRBJ2-7 and V is TRBV13; 7 nucleotides match TRBD1. This CDR3 has 15 residues. Germline CDR1 and CDR2: PRHDT and FYEKMQ (reference sequence). V gave up 5 bases and J gave up 6 bases; unmatched junction bases: 13. CDR3 nucleotides: TGTGCCAGCAGCACCCCCGGGACAGTGCGCTCCGAGCAGTACTTC. Protein: CASSTPGTVRSEQYF.

The rearrangement uses TRBV28 and TRBJ1-5; TRBD1 agrees at 7 bases. Trimming at V came to 5 bases and at J to 3 bases, leaving 10 bases not matched to a gene. Looked up from germline, CDR1 is MDHEN and CDR2 is SYDVKM. The CDR3 is made up of 16 amino acids. The CDR3 sequence: CASSALTGLFNQPQHF. CDR3 in DNA: TGTGCCAGCAGTGCTCTGACAGGGTTATTCAATCAGCCCCAGCATTTT.

The gene calls are TRBV15 and TRBJ2-3; D is unclear. Germline V CDR1 and CDR2: LNHNV, YYDKDF (reference sequence). The length of the CDR3 is 15 residues. V was cut by 0 bases and J by 3 bases, with 10 bases left in between. This chain's CDR3 is CATSREPSATDTQYF. The CDR3 nucleotides read TGTGCCACCAGCAGAGAGCCAAGTGCGACAGATACGCAGTATTTT.

This clonotype was detected only a few times. V usage is TRBV6-1 and J usage is TRBJ2-1, with 13 nucleotides matching TRBD2. V shed 4 bases and J 7 bases; nucleotides not matched to a gene: 7. The CDR3 extends over 16 amino acids. Germline V gene data show CDR1 as MNHNS and CDR2 as SASEGT. The CDR3 DNA reads as TGTGCCAGCAGTGCCCGGACTAGCGGGGGCCCTAATGAGCAGTTCTTC. Residues: CASSARTSGGPNEQFF.

A note on this clonotype: Possible read error: a much larger clone is one base away. J is TRBJ2-2 and V is TRBV7-2; D is unresolved. The CDR3 loop spans 12 amino acids. The V gene's germline CDR1 is SGHTA and CDR2 FQGNSA. V shed 8 bases and J shed 8 bases, with 12 bases lying between them. CDR3 amino acids: CASGPSWGELFF. CDR3 nucleotide sequence: TGTGCCAGCGGCCCGTCATGGGGGGAGCTGTTTTTT. Using reference TRBV7-2 and TRBJ2-2 for the parts outside the CDR3, the full variable domain is GAGVSQSPSNKVTEKGKDVELRCDPISGHTALYWYRQSLGQGLEFLIYFQGNSAPDKSGLPSDRFSAERTGGSVSTLTIQRTQQEDSAVYLCASGPSWGELFFGEGSRLTVL.

This clonotype was picked up many times. The chain has TRBV11-2 and TRBJ2-7; 8 bases agree with TRBD2. This CDR3 spans 16 amino acids. Germline CDR1 reads SGHAT; CDR2 reads FQNNGV. Germline trimming cut 4 bases from V and 2 bases from J; bases unmatched to any gene: 10. For the CDR3, the DNA is TGTGCCAGCAGCTGGACCCGAGCGGGGGCCCCCTACGAGCAGTACTTC. Translation: CASSWTRAGAPYEQYF.

As concerns this clonotype: One base away lies a much larger clone, so this may be a sequencing read error. This chain uses TRBV15 with TRBJ1-6; D may be TRBD1 (5 bases). V lost 4 bases and J lost 10, with 14 bases in between. Germline assignment: CDR1 LNHNV and CDR2 YYDKDF (reference sequence). CDR3 length: 14 amino acids. This chain's CDR3 is CATSIRQWPSPLHF. CDR3 DNA sequence: TGTGCCACCAGCATCCGACAGTGGCCGTCACCCCTCCACTTT.

V and J are TRBV29-1 and TRBJ1-4; D gene ambiguous. This CDR3 spans 13 amino acids. Trimming removed 4 bases from V and 5 bases from J, with 11 bases in between. CDR1 and CDR2 (germline): SQVTM, ANQGSEA. The CDR3 sequence: CSVVGRGNEKLFF. The CDR3 nucleotides are TGCAGCGTTGTCGGCCGAGGAAATGAAAAACTGTTTTTT.

This clonotype was counted ten times or more. The V and J genes are TRBV12-5 and TRBJ1-2; 8 bases line up with TRBD1. Losses at the gene ends were 1 base for V and 6 bases for J; bases not matched to a gene: 4. The CDR3 spans 14 residues. CDR1 and CDR2 (germline): LGHNT, FRNRAP. The CDR3 DNA is TGTGCTAGTGGTTTGGGGGGGACAGGCCATGGCTACACCTTC. Amino acids: CASGLGGTGHGYTF. Full variable domain (outside the CDR3, taken from reference TRBV12-5 and TRBJ1-2): DARVTQTPRHKVTEMGQEVTMRCQPILGHNTVFWYRQTMMQGLELLAYFRNRAPLDDSGMPKDRFSAEMPDATLATLKIQPSEPRDSAVYFCASGLGGTGHGYTFGSGTRLTVV.

This clonotype was counted ten times or more. The gene calls are TRBV6-5 and TRBJ2-7, with D perhaps assigned TRBD1 or TRBD2 (7 bases each). Germline CDR1 and CDR2: MNHEY and SVGAGI. This CDR3 region has 16 residues. Trimming cost V 3 bases and J 4 bases, with 19 bases left between them. In DNA, the CDR3 is TGTGCCAGCAGTTATGACCCAGGGGGAGGGAGGTACGAGCAGTACTTC. Translation: CASSYDPGGGRYEQYF.

This clonotype was detected many times. This chain joins TRBV5-1 and TRBJ1-5; no firm D call. Germline CDR1 is SGHRS and CDR2 is YFSETQ. There are 13 residues in the CDR3. The V end lost 0 bases, the J end lost 7 bases, and 8 bases lay between the germline ends. DNA of the CDR3: TGCGCCAGCAGCTTGGGGGAGGGCCAGCCCCAGCATTTT. It translates to CASSLGEGQPQHF.

This clonotype was recorded many times. Here the CDR3 reads CSGWARAIGTEAFF. The DNA of the CDR3 is TGCAGCGGGTGGGCTAGGGCAATAGGCACTGAAGCTTTCTTT. This chain connects TRBV29-1 to TRBJ1-1, with D uncertain. Between the trimmed V and J ends, which lost 7 bases and 4 bases, there was a span of 19 bases. The V gene's germline CDR1 is SQVTM and CDR2 ANQGSEA. CDR3 size: 14 residues.

The chain links TRBV6-2 or TRBV6-3 to TRBJ1-2, with D possibly matching TRBD1 (6 bases). Germline V gives CDR1 MNHEY, CDR2 SVGEGT. V lost 7 bases and J lost 5, with 17 bases in between. The CDR3 is 14 residues long. The CDR3 loop is CASTHGQRTYGYTF. CDR3 nucleotides: TGTGCCAGCACCCACGGACAGAGAACTTATGGCTACACCTTC.

The chain uses TRBV6-1 and TRBJ1-5; D uncertain. Trimming removed 7 bases at V and 2 bases at J, with 9 bases between. The CDR3 is made up of 13 amino acids. CDR1 is MNHNS and CDR2 is SASEGT in the germline V gene. The CDR3: CASMRDGNQPQHF. The CDR3 DNA reads as TGTGCCAGCATGCGGGATGGCAATCAGCCCCAGCATTTT.

This clonotype was found many times. The chain employs TRBV12-3 or TRBV12-4 and TRBJ1-5, with D possibly TRBD1 on 5 matching bases. V was trimmed by 4 bases and J by 0 bases, leaving 16 bases between them. This CDR3 spans 17 amino acids. DNA for the CDR3: TGTGCCAGCAGTTCCTCCGGGGCACGTGATAGCAATCAGCCCCAGCATTTT. It is translated as CASSSSGARDSNQPQHF.

There are many counts of this clonotype. The chain employs TRBV2 and TRBJ2-7, with TRBD1 identical over 7 bases. The CDR3 has 12 amino acids. The trim removed 10 bases at V and 6 bases at J, leaving 9 bases unmatched. The germline gives CDR1 SNHLY, CDR2 FYNNEI. DNA for the CDR3: TGTGCCAAGGGACAGATCTCCGGCGAGCAGTACTTC. Translation gives CAKGQISGEQYF. The full variable domain, its missing parts supplied by reference TRBV2 and TRBJ2-7, is EPEVTQTPSHQVTQMGQEVILRCVPISNHLYFYWYRQILGQKVEFLVSFYNNEISEKSEIFDDQFSVERPDGSNFTLKIRSTKLEDSAMYFCAKGQISGEQYFGPGTRLTVT.

As regards this clonotype: A much more abundant neighbour one base away suggests this may be a read error. V usage is TRBV3-1 and J usage is TRBJ2-5; 9 nucleotides align to TRBD1. Germline-derived CDR1 and CDR2 are LGHDT and YNNKEL (reference sequence). The CDR3 has 15 amino acids. The CDR3 bases are TGTGCCAGCAGCCACGGGACAGGGACGCAGGAGACCCTGTACTTC. Protein sequence: CASSHGTGTQETLYF.